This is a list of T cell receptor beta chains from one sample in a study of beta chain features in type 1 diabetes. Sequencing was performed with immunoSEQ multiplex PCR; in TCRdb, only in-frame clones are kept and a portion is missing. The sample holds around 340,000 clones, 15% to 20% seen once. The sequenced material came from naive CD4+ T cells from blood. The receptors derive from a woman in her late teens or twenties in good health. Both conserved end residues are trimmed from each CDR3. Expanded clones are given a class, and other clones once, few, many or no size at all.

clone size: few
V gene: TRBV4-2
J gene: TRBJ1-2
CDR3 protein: ASSPTPESNYGYT

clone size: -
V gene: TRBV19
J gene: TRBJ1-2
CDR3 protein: ASIDRGGTYRYT

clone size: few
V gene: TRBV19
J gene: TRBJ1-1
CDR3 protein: ASSGPDRGLNTEAF

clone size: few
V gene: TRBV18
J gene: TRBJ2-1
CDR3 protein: ASSPPLAGDEQF

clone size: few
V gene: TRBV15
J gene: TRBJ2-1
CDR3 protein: ATSRDSGSEQF

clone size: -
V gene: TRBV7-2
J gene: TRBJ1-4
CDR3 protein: ASSLRQGHEKLF

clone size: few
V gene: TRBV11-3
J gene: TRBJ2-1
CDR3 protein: ASSRGTSYNEQF

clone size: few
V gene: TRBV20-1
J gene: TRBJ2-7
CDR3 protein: SAYRDEQY

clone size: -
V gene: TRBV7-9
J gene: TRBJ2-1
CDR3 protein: ASSLAARGNEQF

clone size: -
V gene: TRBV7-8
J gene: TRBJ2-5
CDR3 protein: ASSLVRGEETQY

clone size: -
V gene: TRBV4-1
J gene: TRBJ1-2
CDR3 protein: ASSRYGGGYGYT

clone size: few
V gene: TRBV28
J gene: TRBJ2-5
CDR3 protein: ASSLLETQY

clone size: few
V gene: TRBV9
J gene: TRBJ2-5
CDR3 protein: ASSVARLAGGLETQY

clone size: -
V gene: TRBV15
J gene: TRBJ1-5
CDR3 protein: ATSRPGGNQPQH

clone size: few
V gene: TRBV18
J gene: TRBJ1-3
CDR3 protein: ASSPGLSENTIY

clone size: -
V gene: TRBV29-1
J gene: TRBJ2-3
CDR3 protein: SARGGFTDTQY

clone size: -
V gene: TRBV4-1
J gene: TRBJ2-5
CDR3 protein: ASSQAETGETQY

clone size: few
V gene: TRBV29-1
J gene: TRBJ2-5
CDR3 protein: SVGTGGRETQY

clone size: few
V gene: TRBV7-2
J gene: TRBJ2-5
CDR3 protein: ASSSIETQY

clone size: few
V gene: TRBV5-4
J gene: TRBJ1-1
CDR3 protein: ASRGTGRGEAF

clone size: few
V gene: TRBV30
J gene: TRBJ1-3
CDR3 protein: AWTGGGNTIY

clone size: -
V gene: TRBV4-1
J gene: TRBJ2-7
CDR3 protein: ASSQQEDEQY

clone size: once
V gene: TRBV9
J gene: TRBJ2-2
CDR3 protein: ASSVARTGELF

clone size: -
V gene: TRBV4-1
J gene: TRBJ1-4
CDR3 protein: ASSITVSNEKLF

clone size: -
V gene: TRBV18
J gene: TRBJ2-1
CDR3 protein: ASSPKDRGAYNEQF

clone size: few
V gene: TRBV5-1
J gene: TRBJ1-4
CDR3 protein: ASSLEQGNEKLF

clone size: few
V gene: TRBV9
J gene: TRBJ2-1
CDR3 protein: ARPRQGNNEQF

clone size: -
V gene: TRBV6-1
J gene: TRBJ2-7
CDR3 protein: ASSSPGAEQY

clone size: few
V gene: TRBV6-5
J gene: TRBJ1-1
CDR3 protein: ASSSGGTGMSSEAF

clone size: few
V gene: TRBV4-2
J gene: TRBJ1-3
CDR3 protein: ASSQAISSSGNTIY

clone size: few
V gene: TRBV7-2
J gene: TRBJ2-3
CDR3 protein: ASSLARGRTDTQY

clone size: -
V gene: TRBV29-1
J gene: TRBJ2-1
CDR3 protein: SVLLGSGSNEQF

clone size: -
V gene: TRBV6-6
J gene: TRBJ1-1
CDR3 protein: ATGTPNTEAF

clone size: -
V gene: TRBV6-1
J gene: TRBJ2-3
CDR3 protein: ASSAFSGTDTQY

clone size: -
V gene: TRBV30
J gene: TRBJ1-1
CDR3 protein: AWSVDTNTEAF

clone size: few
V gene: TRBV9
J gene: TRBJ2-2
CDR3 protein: ASSLSGQGAAGELF

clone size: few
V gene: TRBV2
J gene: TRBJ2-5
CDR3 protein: ASSPQAQETQY

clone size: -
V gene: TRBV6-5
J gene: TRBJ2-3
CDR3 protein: ASSFGLAGGSDTQY

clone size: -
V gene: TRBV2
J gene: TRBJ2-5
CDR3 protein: ASRPGSSQETQY

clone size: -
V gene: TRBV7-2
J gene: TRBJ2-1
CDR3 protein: ASSYGLVSEQF

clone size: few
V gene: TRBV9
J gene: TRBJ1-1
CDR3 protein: ASSMGPNTEAF

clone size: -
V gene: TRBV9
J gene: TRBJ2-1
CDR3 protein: ASSVEGESGNEQF

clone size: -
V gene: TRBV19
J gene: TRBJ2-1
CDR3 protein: ASSTAPTGEQF

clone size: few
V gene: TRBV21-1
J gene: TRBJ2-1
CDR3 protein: ASSKVGARVVYNEQF

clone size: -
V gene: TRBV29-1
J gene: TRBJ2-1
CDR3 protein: SVKRLAGAGNEQF

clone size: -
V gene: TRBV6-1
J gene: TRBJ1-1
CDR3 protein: ASSEARTGGTEAF

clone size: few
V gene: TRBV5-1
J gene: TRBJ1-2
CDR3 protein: ASSSRTTYGYT

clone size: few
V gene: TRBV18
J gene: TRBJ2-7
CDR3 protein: ASSPLDRGEQY

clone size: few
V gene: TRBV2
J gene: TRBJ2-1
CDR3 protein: ASSARGPYNEQF

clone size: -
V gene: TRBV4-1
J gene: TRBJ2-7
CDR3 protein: ASSQGAFAYEQY

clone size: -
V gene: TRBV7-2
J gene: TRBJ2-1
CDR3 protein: ASSSVQNNEQF

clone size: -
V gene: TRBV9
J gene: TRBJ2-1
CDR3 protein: ASSVGLAANNEQF

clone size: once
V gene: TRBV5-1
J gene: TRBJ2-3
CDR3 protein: ASSSEGLAVDTQY

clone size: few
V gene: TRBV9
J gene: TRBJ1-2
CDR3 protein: ASSVYDRGFVGYT

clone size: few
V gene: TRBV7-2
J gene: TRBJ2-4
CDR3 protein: ASSPGAGGKNIQY

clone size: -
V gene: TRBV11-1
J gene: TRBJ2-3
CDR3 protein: ASSLASLASTDTQY

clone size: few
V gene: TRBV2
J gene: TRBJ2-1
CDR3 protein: ASSGTSGANEQF

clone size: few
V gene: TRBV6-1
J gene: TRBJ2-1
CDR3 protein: ASSTGTSGRSEQF

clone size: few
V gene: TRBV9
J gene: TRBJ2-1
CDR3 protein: ASRSLGQNEQF